Here is one TCR beta chain with its context. These data come from a study of control samples from healthy donors and cancer patients. The CDR3 contains 15 residues. Looked up from germline, CDR1 is MDHEN and CDR2 is SYDVKM. Trimming removed 4 bases from V and 2 bases from J, with 9 bases in between. The repertoire was sequenced with immunoSEQ multiplex PCR; TCRdb's copy has only in-frame clones and lacks some. The sample has 52,000 or so clones, roughly 92% seen once. The material sequenced was blood. The chain links TRBV28 to TRBJ2-6; D gene unclear. This TCR came from a man aged 25-40 years in good health. The CDR3, as DNA: TGTGCCAGCAGTTCGCCCTTTCCTGGGGCCAACGTCCTGACTTTC. Amino acids: CASSSPFPGANVLTF. The complete variable domain, with remaining parts taken from reference TRBV28 and TRBJ2-6, reads DVKVTQSSRYLVKRTGEKVFLECVQDMDHENMFWYRQDPGLGLRLIYFSYDVKMKEKGDIPEGYSVSREKKERFSLILESASTNQTSMYLCASSSPFPGANVLTFGAGSRLTVL.